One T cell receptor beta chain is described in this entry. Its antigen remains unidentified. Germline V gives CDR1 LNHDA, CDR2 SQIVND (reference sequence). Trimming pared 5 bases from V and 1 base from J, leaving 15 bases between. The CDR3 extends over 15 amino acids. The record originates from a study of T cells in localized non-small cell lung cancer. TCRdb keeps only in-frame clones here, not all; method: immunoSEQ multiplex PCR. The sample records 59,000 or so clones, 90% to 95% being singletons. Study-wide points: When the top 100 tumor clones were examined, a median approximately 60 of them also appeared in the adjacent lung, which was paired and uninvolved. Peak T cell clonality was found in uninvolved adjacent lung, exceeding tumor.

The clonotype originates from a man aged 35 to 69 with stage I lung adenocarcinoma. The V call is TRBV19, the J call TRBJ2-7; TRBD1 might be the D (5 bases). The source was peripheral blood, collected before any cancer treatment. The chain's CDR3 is CASSRPGSLSYEQYF. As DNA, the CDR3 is TGTGCCAGTAGTCGGCCAGGGTCCTTATCCTACGAGCAGTACTTC.